What follows are 23 T cell receptor beta chains derived from one specimen sequenced in a study of PD-L1 blockade in urothelial cancer. TCRdb's table, derived via immunoSEQ multiplex PCR, lists solely in-frame clones and lacks some. This sample yields 60,000 to 75,000 clones, of which 80% to 85% are seen a single time; 9% to 9.5% belongs to the top ten. Regarding time point: pretreatment peripheral blood. The material sequenced was PBMCs, taken around atezolizumab (anti-PD-L1) treatment. The receptors come from a woman in her seventies with urothelial cancer.

This chain joins TRBV5-4 and TRBJ2-5, with 11 nucleotides matching TRBD2. The V gene's germline CDR1 is SGHNT and CDR2 YYREEE (reference sequence). This CDR3 contains 16 residues. V trimming: 4 bases; J trimming: 5 bases; junction bases outside the gene matches: 10. CDR3 region: CASSPSFSGGAETQYF. The DNA for the CDR3 is TGTGCCAGCAGCCCTAGCTTTAGCGGGGGGGCGGAGACCCAGTACTTC.

This clone is a singleton in its sample. CDR3 in DNA: TGTGCCAGCTCCCCCCCGGGACAGACCTACGAGCAGTACTTC. Amino acids: CASSPPGQTYEQYF. The J gene is TRBJ2-7, the V gene TRBV28; TRBD1 matches at 7 bases. Germline CDR1 and CDR2: MDHEN and SYDVKM. The ends lost 8 bases at V and 2 bases at J; junction bases unmatched: 9. The CDR3 consists of 14 residues.

V is TRBV5-1 and J is TRBJ2-7; 12 nucleotides agree with TRBD1. This CDR3 comprises 18 residues. Germline CDR1 and CDR2: SGHRS and YFSETQ. Germline trimming cut 6 bases from V and 7 bases from J; bases unmatched to any gene: 20. The CDR3 region has the DNA TGCGCCAGCACCCCTTCCGGCCTCACCGGGACAGGGGGCTGGGAGCAGTACTTC. It translates to CASTPSGLTGTGGWEQYF.

V usage is TRBV7-9 and J usage is TRBJ2-5; 14 nucleotides match TRBD2. The J segment lost 4 bases and the V segment lost 5 bases, leaving 6 bases of the junction unmatched. Germline V lookup: CDR1 SEHNR, CDR2 FQNEAQ (reference sequence). The CDR3 totals 16 residues. The CDR3 nucleotides are TGTGCCAGCAGCGAGACTAGCGGGGGGGCCCGAGAGACCCAGTACTTC. Protein sequence: CASSETSGGARETQYF.

This clone was found a few times. The chain recombines TRBV30 with TRBJ1-2; 11 positions agree with TRBD1. Germline V gives CDR1 GTSNPN, CDR2 SVGIG (reference sequence). The V gene end was trimmed by 1 base and the J gene end by 2 bases; junction bases not matched to a gene: 6. CDR3 length equals 16 residues. CDR3 in amino acids: CAWSGGQGVENYGYTF. The CDR3 nucleotides are TGTGCCTGGAGTGGGGGACAGGGGGTAGAAAACTATGGCTACACCTTC.

The chain employs TRBV4-2 and TRBJ1-1, with TRBD1 identical over 7 bases. Trimming at V came to 4 bases and at J to 1 base, leaving 9 bases not matched to a gene. CDR1 and CDR2 (germline): LGHNA, YNFKEQ. CDR3 length: 16 residues. CDR3 coding DNA: TGTGCCAGCAGCCTTTACAGGGGCTACCAGAACACTGAAGCTTTCTTT. Amino acid sequence: CASSLYRGYQNTEAFF.

V gene TRBV7-2 combines with J gene TRBJ2-4; 15 bases match TRBD2. Germline trimming cut 5 bases from V and 1 base from J; bases unmatched to any gene: 6. From germline, CDR1 is SGHTA and CDR2 FQGNSA. CDR3 length equals 18 residues. The CDR3 sequence: CASSPRTSGGAAKNIQYF. The CDR3 nucleotides read TGTGCCAGCAGCCCACGGACTAGCGGGGGGGCGGCCAAAAACATTCAGTACTTC.

The rearrangement links TRBV10-3 to TRBJ1-2; 7 bases agree with TRBD1. CDR3 size: 15 residues. J gave up 0 bases and V 6 bases, and 7 bases lay outside the gene matches. Germline V gene lookup returns CDR1 ENHRY and CDR2 SYGVKD. CDR3 sequence: CAISVGQRPNYGYTF. DNA of the CDR3: TGTGCCATCAGCGTGGGACAGCGTCCTAACTATGGCTACACCTTC.

The table lists this clone with a count of one. The V gene is TRBV18, the J gene TRBJ2-7, with a possible D match to TRBD2 (6 bases). Germline assignment: CDR1 KGHSH and CDR2 LQKENI. V was cut by 3 bases and J by 2 bases, with 23 bases left in between. This CDR3 is 18 amino acids long. CDR3 loop: CASSPFGSLGTNTYEQYF. Here the CDR3 DNA reads TGTGCCAGCTCACCTTTCGGGAGCTTGGGCACCAACACCTACGAGCAGTACTTC.

The chain employs TRBV7-2 and TRBJ2-2, with D possibly matching TRBD1 (6 bases). The CDR3 runs to 15 residues. V was shortened by 3 bases and J by 2 bases, with 10 bases between the two germline ends. Looked up from germline, CDR1 is SGHTA and CDR2 is FQGNSA. Here the CDR3 DNA reads TGTGCCAGCAGCTTGTGGGGGCCAAACACCGGGGAGCTGTTTTTT. It encodes CASSLWGPNTGELFF.

In this sample, this clone turned up once. This chain uses TRBV5-1 with TRBJ2-7; perhaps TRBD2 as D (8 bases). Trimming stripped 7 bases from V and 2 bases from J, with 16 bases between. CDR3 length: 14 amino acids. Germline-derived CDR1 and CDR2 are SGHRS and YFSETQ. The CDR3 reads CASGQVAGTYEQYF. The CDR3 coding sequence is TGCGCCAGCGGACAGGTAGCGGGAACCTACGAGCAGTACTTC. Complete variable domain (other parts from reference TRBV5-1 and TRBJ2-7): KAGVTQTPRYLIKTRGQQVTLSCSPISGHRSVSWYQQTPGQGLQFLFEYFSETQRNKGNFPGRFSGRQFSNSRSEMNVSTLELGDSALYLCASGQVAGTYEQYFGPGTRLTVT.

The chain has TRBV11-2 and TRBJ2-7; D might be TRBD2 (7 bases). Germline CDR1 reads SGHAT; CDR2 reads FQNNGV. V lost 2 bases, J lost 2 bases, and 16 bases lay in between. The CDR3 extends over 16 amino acids. The CDR3 here is CASSLMGGAATYEQYF. The CDR3 coding sequence is TGTGCCAGCAGCTTAATGGGGGGGGCAGCTACCTACGAGCAGTACTTC.

The chain is built from TRBV7-3 and TRBJ2-2; 11 nucleotides line up with TRBD2. V gave up 5 bases and J gave up 4 bases; unmatched junction bases: 3. Looked up from germline, CDR1 is SGHTA and CDR2 is FQGTGA. The CDR3 contains 15 residues. The CDR3 DNA sequence: TGTGCCAGCAGCACCGGACTAGCGGGCACCGGGGAGCTGTTTTTT. Translating gives CASSTGLAGTGELFF. Variable domain in full (rest from reference TRBV7-3 and TRBJ2-2): GAGVSQTPSNKVTEKGKYVELRCDPISGHTALYWYRQSLGQGPEFLIYFQGTGAADDSGLPNDRFFAVRPEGSVSTLKIQRTERGDSAVYLCASSTGLAGTGELFFGEGSRLTVL.

The chain is built from TRBV18 and TRBJ1-2, with a tentative D call TRBD1 (6 bases). The germline CDR1 and CDR2 sequences are KGHSH and LQKENI. The CDR3 is made up of 16 amino acids. V dropped 2 bases and J dropped 2 bases, with 15 bases sitting between them. CDR3 DNA: TGTGCCAGCTCACCATGGGAACAGGGAGGGAACTATGGCTACACCTTC. It translates to CASSPWEQGGNYGYTF.

In this sample, this clone turned up a few times. The chain links TRBV4-1 to TRBJ2-1; TRBD2 matches at 12 bases. This CDR3 comprises 16 residues. Trimming removed 4 bases from V and 10 bases from J; junction bases left unmatched: 11. Germline V gene sequence: CDR1 MGHRA, CDR2 YSYEKL. CDR3 sequence reads: CASSRRLAGDLGEQFF. CDR3 coding DNA: TGCGCCAGCAGCCGCCGACTAGCGGGGGATCTAGGGGAGCAGTTCTTC.

The J gene is TRBJ1-2, the V gene TRBV29-1, with 9 bases matching TRBD1. The V gene's germline CDR1 is SQVTM and CDR2 ANQGSEA. After removal of 6 bases from V and 5 bases from J, the junction contained 10 bases not matched to a gene. This CDR3 is built from 14 residues. The CDR3 DNA reads TGCAGCGTGGAACACAGGGGGCGCTGGTATGGCTACACCTTC. This codes for CSVEHRGRWYGYTF.

At least ten counts were recorded for this clone. The V gene is TRBV7-2, the J gene TRBJ1-5; 7 positions agree with TRBD1. CDR3 length equals 16 residues. Trimming at V came to 3 bases and at J to 5 bases, leaving 10 bases not matched to a gene. Per the germline V gene, CDR1 is SGHTA and CDR2 is FQGNSA. The CDR3: CASSFHRGLGDQPQHF. CDR3 nucleotide sequence: TGTGCCAGCAGCTTTCACAGGGGATTAGGCGATCAGCCCCAGCATTTT. The variable domain in full, completed from reference TRBV7-2 and TRBJ1-5, reads GAGVSQSPSNKVTEKGKDVELRCDPISGHTALYWYRQSLGQGLEFLIYFQGNSAPDKSGLPSDRFSAERTGGSVSTLTIQRTQQEDSAVYLCASSFHRGLGDQPQHFGDGTRLSIL.

The chain employs TRBV14 and TRBJ1-2; TRBD1 matches 9 bases. The V gene's germline CDR1 is SGHDN and CDR2 FVKESK. V shed 0 bases and J 6 bases; nucleotides not matched to a gene: 5. There are 15 residues in the CDR3. CDR3 sequence (DNA): TGTGCCAGCAGCCAAGAGGCCGGGACAGGGAATGGCTACACCTTC. Protein product: CASSQEAGTGNGYTF.

This chain connects TRBV19 to TRBJ2-1; 9 bases fit TRBD2. Germline V gene data show CDR1 as LNHDA and CDR2 as SQIVND (reference sequence). This CDR3 spans 17 amino acids. V was pared by 1 base and J by 3 bases, with 7 bases of the junction left unmatched. The CDR3 DNA follows: TGTGCCAGTAGTATAGCCGCCGGGACTAGCATCTACAATGAGCAGTTCTTC. Translating gives CASSIAAGTSIYNEQFF.

This clone was counted only a few times. This sequence joins TRBV6-5 and TRBJ1-1, with D maybe TRBD1 (6 bases). The germline CDR1 and CDR2 sequences are MNHEY and SVGAGI. The CDR3 sequence is 15 residues long. V was trimmed by 5 bases and J by 7 bases, leaving 20 bases between them. The CDR3 region is CASSKGDAGYHEAFF. The DNA for the CDR3 is TGTGCCAGCAGTAAGGGGGATGCAGGCTATCATGAAGCTTTCTTT.

This clone was counted a few times. The rearrangement links TRBV4-2 to TRBJ2-3; D is unclear. The ends were cut back, 1 base at V and 4 bases at J, with 9 bases in the middle. The CDR3 is 14 amino acids. Germline lookup yields CDR1 LGHNA and CDR2 YNFKEQ. CDR3 protein: CASSQGGEADTQYF. The CDR3 DNA sequence: TGTGCCAGCAGCCAAGGTGGAGAAGCAGATACGCAGTATTTT.

This clone was observed a single time. This chain connects TRBV5-1 to TRBJ2-7, with 8 nucleotides matching TRBD2. CDR3 length: 15 residues. The germline V gene has CDR1 SGHRS and CDR2 YFSETQ. Trimming took 3 bases from V and 7 from J; bases not matched to a gene: 12. The CDR3 here is CASSSTTGTRKEQYF. CDR3 in DNA: TGCGCCAGCAGCTCAACCACCGGGACTAGGAAAGAGCAGTACTTC.

This clone has more than one count but fewer than ten. The chain uses TRBV18 and TRBJ2-3, with TRBD2 matching 9 bases. Germline CDR1 and CDR2: KGHSH and LQKENI. J was trimmed by 1 base and V by 7 bases; bases with no gene match: 9. The CDR3 spans 16 residues. The CDR3 sequence is CASFLGLARGTDTQYF. The CDR3 DNA reads TGTGCCAGCTTCCTGGGACTAGCTAGGGGCACAGATACGCAGTATTTT.